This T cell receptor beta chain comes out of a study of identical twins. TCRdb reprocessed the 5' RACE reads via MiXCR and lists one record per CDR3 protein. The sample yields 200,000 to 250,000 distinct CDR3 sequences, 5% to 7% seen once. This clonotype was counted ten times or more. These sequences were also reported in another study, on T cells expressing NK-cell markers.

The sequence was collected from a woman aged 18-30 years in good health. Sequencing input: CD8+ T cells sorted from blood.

CDR3 in amino acids: CASSLAGGPAGGYTF. The CDR3 region has the DNA TGTGCCAGCAGCTTAGCGGGAGGGCCCGCTGGTGGCTACACCTTC. The V gene is TRBV7-8, the J gene TRBJ1-2; D gene uncertain. V lost 0 bases and J lost 7, with 15 bases in between. Germline values: CDR1 SGHVS, CDR2 FQNEAQ. The CDR3 spans 15 residues.